This entry features one TCR beta chain sequence. The antigen is unknown. The data are from a study of T cell repertoires in cytomegalovirus infection. Study-wide context: Recently identified HLA-C-restricted and well-studied HLA-B-restricted CMV epitopes were used. Based on public TCR beta signatures, there were indications of CMV infection and of a matching HLA type.

From germline, CDR1 is LGHDT and CDR2 YNNKEL (reference sequence). The CDR3 totals 14 residues. The V and J ends lost 7 bases and 7 bases respectively, with 19 bases between them. TCRdb re-called the reads through MiXCR, storing one row per CDR3 protein. The repertoire consists of 200,000 to 250,000 distinct CDR3 sequences, with 38% occurring once and the leading ten covering more than 50%. General study points: In two of eight donors, the top clonotype was HLA-C-restricted CMV-specific. Adding up the frequency of public TCR beta families identified people who carried CMV plus the relevant HLA.

The chain uses TRBV3-1 and TRBJ1-2; TRBD1 is a possible D gene (5 bases). This TCR came from a human donor in good health (CMV status not recorded). Some clones in this sample may be carry-over from other donors' samples. The specimen comprised CD8+ T cells from cultured PBMCs, sampled from culture after CMV antigen stimulation. CDR3 DNA sequence: TGTGCCAGCACCCGACAAGGGGAAATCGGTGGCTACACCTTC. This gives the protein CASTRQGEIGGYTF.